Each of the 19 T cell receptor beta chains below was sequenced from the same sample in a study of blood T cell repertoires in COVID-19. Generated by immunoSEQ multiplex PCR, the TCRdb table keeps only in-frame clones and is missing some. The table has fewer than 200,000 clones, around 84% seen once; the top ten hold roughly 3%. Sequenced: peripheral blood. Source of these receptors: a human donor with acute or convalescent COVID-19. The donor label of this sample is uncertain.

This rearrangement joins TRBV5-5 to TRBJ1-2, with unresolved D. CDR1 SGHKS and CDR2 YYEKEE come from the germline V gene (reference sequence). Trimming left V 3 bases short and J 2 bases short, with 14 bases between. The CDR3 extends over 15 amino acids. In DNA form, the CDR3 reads TGTGCCAGCAGCTACCTGATTCCAAGCAACTATGGCTACACCTTC. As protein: CASSYLIPSNYGYTF. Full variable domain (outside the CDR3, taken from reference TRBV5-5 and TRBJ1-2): DAGVTQSPTHLIKTRGQQVTLRCSPISGHKSVSWYQQVLGQGPQFIFQYYEKEERGRGNFPDRFSARQFPNYSSELNVNALLLGDSALYLCASSYLIPSNYGYTFGSGTRLTVV.

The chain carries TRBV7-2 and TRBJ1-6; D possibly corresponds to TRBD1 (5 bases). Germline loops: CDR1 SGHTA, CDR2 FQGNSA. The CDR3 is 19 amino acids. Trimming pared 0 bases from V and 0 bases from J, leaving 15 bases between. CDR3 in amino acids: CASSLAEYLGGSYNSPLHF. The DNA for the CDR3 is TGTGCCAGCAGCTTAGCAGAATACCTGGGGGGCTCCTATAATTCACCCCTCCACTTT.

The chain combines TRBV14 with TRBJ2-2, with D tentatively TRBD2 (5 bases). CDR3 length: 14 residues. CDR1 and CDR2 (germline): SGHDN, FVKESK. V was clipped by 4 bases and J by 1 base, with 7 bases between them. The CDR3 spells CASSLGLNTGELFF. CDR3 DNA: TGTGCCAGCAGCCTCGGACTGAACACCGGGGAGCTGTTTTTT.

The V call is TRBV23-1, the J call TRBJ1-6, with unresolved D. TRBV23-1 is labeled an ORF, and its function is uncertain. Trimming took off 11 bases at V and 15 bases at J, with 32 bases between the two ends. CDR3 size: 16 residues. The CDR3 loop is CAHLRQVADQFRSLHF. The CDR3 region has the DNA TGCGCCCATTTAAGGCAGGTGGCAGACCAATTCAGAAGCCTCCACTTT.

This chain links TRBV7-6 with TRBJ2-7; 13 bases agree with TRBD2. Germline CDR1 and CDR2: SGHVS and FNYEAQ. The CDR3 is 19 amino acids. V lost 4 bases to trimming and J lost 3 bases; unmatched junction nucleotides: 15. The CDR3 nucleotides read TGTGCCAGCAGCTCCCTGACTAGCGGGGGGCCGATTATTTACTACGAGCAGTACTTC. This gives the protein CASSSLTSGGPIIYYEQYF.

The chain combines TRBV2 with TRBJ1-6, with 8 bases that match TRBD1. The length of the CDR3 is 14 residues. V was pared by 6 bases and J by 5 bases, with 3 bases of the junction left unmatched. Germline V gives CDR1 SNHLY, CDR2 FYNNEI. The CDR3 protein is CASSQQGDNSPLHF. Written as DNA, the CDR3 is TGTGCCAGCAGCCAACAGGGGGATAATTCACCCCTCCACTTT.

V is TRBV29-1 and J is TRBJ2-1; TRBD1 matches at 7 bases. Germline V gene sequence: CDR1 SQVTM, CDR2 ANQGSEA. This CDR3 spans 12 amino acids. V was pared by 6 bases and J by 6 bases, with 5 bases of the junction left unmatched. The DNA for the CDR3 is TGCAGCGTCTCGGGACAGCTCAATGAGCAGTTCTTC. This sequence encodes CSVSGQLNEQFF.

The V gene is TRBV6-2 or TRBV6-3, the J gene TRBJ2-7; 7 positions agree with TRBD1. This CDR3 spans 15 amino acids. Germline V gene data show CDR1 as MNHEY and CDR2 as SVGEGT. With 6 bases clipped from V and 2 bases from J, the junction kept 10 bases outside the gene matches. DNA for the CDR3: TGTGCCAGCAGCCGGGGACAGACAAGAGCCTACGAGCAGTACTTC. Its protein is CASSRGQTRAYEQYF.

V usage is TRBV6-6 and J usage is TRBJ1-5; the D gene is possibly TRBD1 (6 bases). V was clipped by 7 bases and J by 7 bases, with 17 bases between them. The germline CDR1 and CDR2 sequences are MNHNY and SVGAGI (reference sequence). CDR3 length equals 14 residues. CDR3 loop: CASTPQGNEQPQHF. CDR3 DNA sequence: TGTGCCAGCACTCCCCAGGGGAACGAACAGCCCCAGCATTTT.

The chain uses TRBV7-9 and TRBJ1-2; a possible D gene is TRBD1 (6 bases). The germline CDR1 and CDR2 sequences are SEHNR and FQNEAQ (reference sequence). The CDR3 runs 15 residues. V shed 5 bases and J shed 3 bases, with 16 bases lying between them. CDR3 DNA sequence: TGTGCCAGCAGCCGTGGACAGTCGCGGGACTATGGCTACACCTTC. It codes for CASSRGQSRDYGYTF.

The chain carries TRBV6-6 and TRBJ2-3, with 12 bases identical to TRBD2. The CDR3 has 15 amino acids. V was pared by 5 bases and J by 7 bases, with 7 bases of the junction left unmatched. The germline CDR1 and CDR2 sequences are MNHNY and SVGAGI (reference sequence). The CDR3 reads CASSTLAGGTNTQYF. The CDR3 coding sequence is TGTGCCAGCAGTACTCTAGCGGGGGGGACCAATACGCAGTATTTT.

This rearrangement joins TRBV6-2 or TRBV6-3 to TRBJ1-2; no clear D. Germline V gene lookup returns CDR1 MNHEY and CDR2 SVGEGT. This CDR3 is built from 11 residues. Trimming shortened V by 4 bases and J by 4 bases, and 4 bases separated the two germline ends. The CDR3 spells CASSSVYGYTF. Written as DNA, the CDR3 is TGTGCCAGCAGTTCGGTCTATGGCTACACCTTC.

CDR3 bases: TGTGCCAGCGCCAGGACTTCTGGCAATCAGCCCCAGCATTTT. Protein sequence: CASARTSGNQPQHF. The rearrangement joins TRBV9 to TRBJ1-5, with D hard to call. CDR3 length equals 14 residues. Germline CDR1 and CDR2: SGDLS and YYNGEE. The V gene lost 7 bases and the J gene lost 2 bases, with 13 bases spanning the gap.

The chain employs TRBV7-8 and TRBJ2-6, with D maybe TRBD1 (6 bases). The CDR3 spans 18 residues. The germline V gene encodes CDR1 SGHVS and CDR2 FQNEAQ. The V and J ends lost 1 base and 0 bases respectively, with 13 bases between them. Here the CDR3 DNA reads TGTGCCAGCAGCTTAGATCGTCAGGGGAACTCTGGGGCCAACGTCCTGACTTTC. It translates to CASSLDRQGNSGANVLTF. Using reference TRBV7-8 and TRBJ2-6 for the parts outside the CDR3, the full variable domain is GAGVSQSPRYKVAKRGQDVALRCDPISGHVSLFWYQQALGQGPEFLTYFQNEAQLDKSGLPSDRFFAERPEGSVSTLKIQRTQQEDSAVYLCASSLDRQGNSGANVLTFGAGSRLTVL.

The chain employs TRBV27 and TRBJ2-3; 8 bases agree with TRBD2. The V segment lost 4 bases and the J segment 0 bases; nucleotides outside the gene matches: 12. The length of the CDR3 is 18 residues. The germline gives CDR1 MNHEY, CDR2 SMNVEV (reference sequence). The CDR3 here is CASSSWRGAKRSTDTQYF. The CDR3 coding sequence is TGTGCCAGCAGTTCGTGGCGGGGGGCGAAACGGAGCACAGATACGCAGTATTTT.

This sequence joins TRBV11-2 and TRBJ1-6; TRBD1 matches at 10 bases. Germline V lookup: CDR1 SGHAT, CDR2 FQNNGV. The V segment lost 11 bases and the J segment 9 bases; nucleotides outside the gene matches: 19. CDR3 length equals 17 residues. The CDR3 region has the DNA TGTGCCGTAAGCCCTACAGCAGGGACAGGGGCGGTTTCACCCCTCCACTTT. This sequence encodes CAVSPTAGTGAVSPLHF.

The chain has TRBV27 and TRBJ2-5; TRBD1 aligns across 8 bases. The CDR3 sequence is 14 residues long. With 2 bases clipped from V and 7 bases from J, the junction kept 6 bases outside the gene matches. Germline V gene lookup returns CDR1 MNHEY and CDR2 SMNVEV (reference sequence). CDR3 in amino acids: CASSLRGQVTTQYF. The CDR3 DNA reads TGTGCCAGCAGTTTACGGGGACAGGTGACGACCCAGTACTTC.

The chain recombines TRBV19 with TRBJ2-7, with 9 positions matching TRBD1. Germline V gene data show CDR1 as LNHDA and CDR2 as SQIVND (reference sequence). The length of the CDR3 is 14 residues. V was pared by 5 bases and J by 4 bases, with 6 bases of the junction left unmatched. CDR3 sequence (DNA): TGTGCCAGTAGTCAGGACAGGGGAGTTTACGAGCAGTACTTC. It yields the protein CASSQDRGVYEQYF.

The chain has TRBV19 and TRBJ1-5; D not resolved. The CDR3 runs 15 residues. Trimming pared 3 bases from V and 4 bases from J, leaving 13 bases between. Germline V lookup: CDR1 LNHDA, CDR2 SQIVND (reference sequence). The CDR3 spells CASSMARLKNQPQHF. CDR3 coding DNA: TGTGCCAGTAGTATGGCAAGACTCAAGAATCAGCCCCAGCATTTT.